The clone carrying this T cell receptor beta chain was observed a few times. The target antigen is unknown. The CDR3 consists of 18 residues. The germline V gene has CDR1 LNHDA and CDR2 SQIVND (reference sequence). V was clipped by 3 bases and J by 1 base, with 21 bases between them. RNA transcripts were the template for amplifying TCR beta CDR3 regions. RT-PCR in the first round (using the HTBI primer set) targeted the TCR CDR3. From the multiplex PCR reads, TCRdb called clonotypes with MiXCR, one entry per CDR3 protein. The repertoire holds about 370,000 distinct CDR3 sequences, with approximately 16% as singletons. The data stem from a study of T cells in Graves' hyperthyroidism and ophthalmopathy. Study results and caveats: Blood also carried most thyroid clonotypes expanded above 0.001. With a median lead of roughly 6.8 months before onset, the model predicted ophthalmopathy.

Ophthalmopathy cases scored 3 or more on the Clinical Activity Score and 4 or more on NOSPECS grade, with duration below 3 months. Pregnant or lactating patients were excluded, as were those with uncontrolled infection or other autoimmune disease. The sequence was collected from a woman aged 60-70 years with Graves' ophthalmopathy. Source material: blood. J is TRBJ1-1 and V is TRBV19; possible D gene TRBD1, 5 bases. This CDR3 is CASSMVLPRAQGNTEAFF. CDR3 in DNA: TGTGCCAGTAGTATGGTCCTTCCGAGGGCCCAGGGGAACACTGAAGCTTTCTTT.